The rows below give T cell receptor beta chains drawn from one sample of a study of a mutant IDH1 vaccine in newly diagnosed glioma. Here immunoSEQ multiplex PCR was the method, and the copy in TCRdb shows in-frame clones only, minus some. The sample records roughly 86,000 clones, around 92% being singletons. These receptors lack a known antigen. Sequencing used PBMCs, obtained from a glioma patient whose treatment included an IDH1 peptide vaccine. The origin of the receptors is a woman in her fifties or sixties with glioma. Both conserved end residues are part of each CDR3. The order of the fields is D gene, V gene, clone size, J gene, CDR3 protein, CDR3 DNA. A D gene is named only where the DNA matches it firmly. For some rows the clone size is stated as once, few or many, or as a class when expanded; others skip it.

NA	TRBV6-6	NA	TRBJ1-2	CASSLRDYGYTF	TGTGCCAGCAGTCTTCGGGATTATGGCTACACCTTC
NA	TRBV4-2	once	TRBJ2-2	CASSQEGRAGITGELFF	TGTGCCAGCAGCCAAGAGGGGCGGGCAGGGATCACCGGGGAGCTGTTTTTT
NA	TRBV30	NA	TRBJ2-7	CAFPSEYEQYF	TGTGCCTTCCCGTCGGAGTACGAGCAGTACTTC
TRBD2	TRBV28	NA	TRBJ2-2	CASSRNLYRAGETGELFF	TGTGCCAGCAGTCGCAATCTTTATAGGGCGGGAGAAACCGGGGAGCTGTTTTTT
NA	TRBV30	NA	TRBJ2-3	CAWRPVSTDTQYF	TGTGCCTGGAGGCCCGTTAGCACAGATACGCAGTATTTT
NA	TRBV6-1	NA	TRBJ1-5	CASSPRKGQPQHF	TGTGCCAGCTCCCCGCGCAAGGGTCAGCCCCAGCATTTT
NA	TRBV6-6	once	TRBJ1-1	CASSPRRQNTEAFF	TGTGCCAGCAGTCCTAGACGGCAGAACACTGAAGCTTTCTTT
NA	TRBV16	once	TRBJ2-7	CASSRDTYEQYF	TGTGCCAGCAGCCGGGACACCTACGAGCAGTACTTC
NA	TRBV30	NA	TRBJ2-5	CAWTPNVETQYF	TGTGCCTGGACCCCCAACGTGGAGACCCAGTACTTC
NA	TRBV30	NA	TRBJ2-3	CAWRAGSPFTDTQYF	TGTGCCTGGAGGGCGGGAAGTCCCTTCACAGATACGCAGTATTTT
TRBD1	TRBV7-9	NA	TRBJ1-2	CASSSRDRAYGYTF	TGTGCCAGCAGCTCGCGGGACAGGGCTTATGGCTACACCTTC
TRBD2	TRBV27	NA	TRBJ2-1	CASSPSTSSSSIGDEQFF	TGTGCCAGCAGCCCCTCGACTAGCAGTAGTTCCATCGGGGATGAGCAGTTCTTC
NA	TRBV4-2	NA	TRBJ2-7	CASSQGLGGSREGEQYF	TGTGCCAGCAGCCAAGGTTTGGGGGGTAGTCGCGAAGGCGAGCAGTACTTC
NA	TRBV9	NA	TRBJ1-5	CASSVGRGGGNQPQHF	TGTGCCAGCAGCGTAGGGAGGGGAGGAGGCAATCAGCCCCAGCATTTT
NA	TRBV29-1	NA	TRBJ1-2	CSATVNYGYTF	TGCAGCGCTACGGTTAACTATGGCTACACCTTC
TRBD2	TRBV18	NA	TRBJ2-7	CASSPGTSGIEQYF	TGTGCCAGCTCCCCAGGGACTAGCGGGATCGAGCAGTACTTC
TRBD2	TRBV5-8	NA	TRBJ2-5	CASSLGASGLAGVVETQYF	TGTGCCAGCAGCTTGGGAGCCTCCGGGCTAGCGGGAGTCGTGGAGACCCAGTACTTC
NA	TRBV28	NA	TRBJ2-7	CASSFGGGPYEQYF	TGTGCCAGCAGTTTTGGAGGGGGCCCCTACGAGCAGTACTTC
TRBD2	TRBV27	few	TRBJ2-7	CASSRYSGGLYEQYF	TGTGCCAGCAGTCGATATAGCGGGGGCTTGTACGAGCAGTACTTC
TRBD2	TRBV11-2	once	TRBJ2-6	CASSLVAGGPRSGANVLTF	TGTGCCAGCAGCTTAGTGGCGGGAGGGCCGAGATCTGGGGCCAACGTCCTGACTTTC
TRBD2	TRBV19	NA	TRBJ2-1	CASSAGTSGYEQFF	TGTGCCAGTAGTGCCGGGACTAGCGGGTATGAGCAGTTCTTC
NA	TRBV5-6	NA	TRBJ1-2	CASSFVGQGLLVDGYTF	TGTGCCAGCAGCTTCGTAGGGCAGGGGCTTTTAGTGGATGGCTACACCTTC
NA	TRBV27	NA	TRBJ2-1	CASSLGGHYNEQFF	TGTGCCAGCAGTTTGGGGGGACACTACAATGAGCAGTTCTTC
NA	TRBV6-5	NA	TRBJ2-7	CASRSVGTAIYEQYF	TGTGCCAGCAGGAGTGTAGGGACCGCTATTTACGAGCAGTACTTC
NA	TRBV9	NA	TRBJ2-2	CASSGGGTGELFF	TGTGCCAGCAGCGGAGGGGGGACCGGGGAGCTGTTTTTT